This T cell receptor beta chain was sequenced during a study of cytomegalovirus exposure and HLA in healthy donors. With 60 Vbeta and 13 Jbeta primers, the PCR was carried out. Original analysis: In a later analysis, 10 million to 11 million of about 80 million unique beta chains occurred in at least two donors. This table comes from immunoSEQ multiplex PCR, and its TCRdb copy is limited to in-frame clones, with some not included. V, J and clone size are taken as reported in that table, and D and trimming were inferred from the DNA itself. The sample holds over 150,000 clones, around three quarters seen once. V was cut by 7 bases and J by 4 bases, with 19 bases left in between. Per germline, CDR1 MNHNS and CDR2 SASEGT. This CDR3 is 15 amino acids long.

This chain connects TRBV6-1 to TRBJ1-2; D call uncertain. This TCR derives from a boy younger than 18 in good health and CMV-seronegative. The sequencing sample was made of PBMCs. The CDR3 reads CASTGWVRGLYGYTF. The CDR3 DNA reads TGTGCCAGCACCGGATGGGTCCGCGGCCTCTATGGCTACACCTTC.